This record looks at one T cell receptor beta chain sequence and its context. No antigen is known for it. These data belong to a study of cytotoxic CD8 clonotypes in ibrutinib-treated CLL. Study at large: Of a cohort that held 10 to 12 relapsed/refractory and 15 treatment-naive patients, 17 were IGHV unmutated. Samples averaged approximately 260,000 productive templates and roughly 86,000 productive rearrangements.

Findings of the study overall: There were differences in sampling times between sustained-remission and progressing patients. Baseline levels were approached again at progression, after clonality had risen at ibrutinib response.

TCRdb keeps only in-frame clones here, not all; method: immunoSEQ multiplex PCR. Seen here are 150,000 or so clones, approximately 80% observed once, and the top ten hold about 27%. This TCR came from a human donor with chronic lymphocytic leukemia. Here the sequenced sample was PBMCs, taken after 12 months of ibrutinib treatment.

The CDR3 DNA follows: TGTGCCAGCAGCTTGGGAGAGGCTGGGGCCAACGTCCTGACTTTC. Protein: CASSLGEAGANVLTF. The V gene is TRBV5-5, the J gene TRBJ2-6, with D uncertain. This CDR3 contains 15 residues. Germline CDR1 SGHKS, CDR2 YYEKEE (reference sequence). Trimming stripped 0 bases from V and 2 bases from J, with 6 bases between. Combining the CDR3 with reference TRBV5-5 and TRBJ2-6 gives the whole variable domain DAGVTQSPTHLIKTRGQQVTLRCSPISGHKSVSWYQQVLGQGPQFIFQYYEKEERGRGNFPDRFSARQFPNYSSELNVNALLLGDSALYLCASSLGEAGANVLTFGAGSRLTVL.